This T cell receptor beta chain is drawn from a study of T cell repertoires in ileal Crohn's disease. Profiled with immunoSEQ multiplex PCR; TCRdb holds only in-frame clones, not every one. Of some 60,000 clones in the sample, around nine tenths are singletons; the top ten hold around 2.1%. Trimming shortened V by 1 base and J by 3 bases, and 15 bases separated the two germline ends. The germline gives CDR1 SGHAT, CDR2 FQNNGV. CDR3 length: 17 residues. In its sample, this clone was seen once. Stated time point: neoterminal ileum biopsy at postoperative endoscopy, about 6 months after surgery. Sequencing input: ileal tissue. The clonotype was recovered from an adult with Crohn's disease. V gene TRBV11-2 combines with J gene TRBJ2-2; D call uncertain. The CDR3 spells CASSLGIRQDDTGELFF. CDR3 in DNA: TGTGCCAGCAGCTTAGGGATAAGGCAGGATGACACCGGGGAGCTGTTTTTT.